The next 5 T cell receptor beta chains were all read from a single sample in a study of brain T cells in children with intractable seizures. Libraries were prepared by immunoSEQ multiplex PCR; TCRdb keeps only in-frame clonotypes and omits some of them. This table holds around 80,000 clones, about 90% found once. Sequenced here: peripheral blood, sampled at surgery. The receptors were gathered from a girl aged 2-10 years with Rasmussen encephalitis and intractable seizures.

This clone was detected once. The CDR3 nucleotides read TGCGCCAGCAGCTCCGACAGGGCCGAGACCCAGTACTTC. Protein: CASSSDRAETQYF. This sequence joins TRBV5-1 and TRBJ2-5; 7 bases line up with TRBD1. This CDR3 comprises 13 residues. From germline, CDR1 is SGHRS and CDR2 YFSETQ. V gave up 3 bases and J gave up 5 bases; unmatched junction bases: 4.

CDR3 sequence (DNA): TGTGCCAGCAGTGAAGCTGAAAGATACACTGAAGCTTTCTTT. Translated: CASSEAERYTEAFF. The chain couples TRBV2 to TRBJ1-1, with D unresolved. From germline, CDR1 is SNHLY and CDR2 FYNNEI. V lost 0 bases, J lost 3 bases, and 8 bases lay in between. The CDR3 is 14 amino acids.

The V and J genes are TRBV9 and TRBJ2-1, with TRBD2 identical over 11 bases. The V and J ends lost 2 bases and 7 bases, in that order; junction bases with no gene match: 5. Germline CDR1 is SGDLS and CDR2 is YYNGEE. This CDR3 comprises 15 residues. The CDR3 nucleotides are TGTGCCAGCAGCGTCTTAGCGGGGGGGCGGAATGAGCAGTTCTTC. It yields the protein CASSVLAGGRNEQFF.

The J gene is TRBJ1-3, the V gene TRBV27, with D uncertain. The V gene lost 1 base and the J gene lost 8 bases, with 12 bases spanning the gap. CDR1 MNHEY and CDR2 SMNVEV come from the germline V gene (reference sequence). The CDR3 is made up of 14 amino acids. The CDR3 region has the DNA TGTGCCAGCAGTTTATACAGTCGTCGCGACACCATATATTTT. It encodes CASSLYSRRDTIYF.

This chain joins TRBV7-2 and TRBJ2-2; D gene uncertain. The V end was cut by 3 bases, the J end by 5 bases, with 7 bases between. The CDR3 runs to 13 residues. Per germline, CDR1 SGHTA and CDR2 FQGNSA. CDR3 nucleotides: TGTGCCAGCAGCTTGGAGATTACCGGGGAGCTGTTTTTT. Translation gives CASSLEITGELFF. The full variable domain, its missing parts supplied by reference TRBV7-2 and TRBJ2-2, is GAGVSQSPSNKVTEKGKDVELRCDPISGHTALYWYRQSLGQGLEFLIYFQGNSAPDKSGLPSDRFSAERTGGSVSTLTIQRTQQEDSAVYLCASSLEITGELFFGEGSRLTVL.